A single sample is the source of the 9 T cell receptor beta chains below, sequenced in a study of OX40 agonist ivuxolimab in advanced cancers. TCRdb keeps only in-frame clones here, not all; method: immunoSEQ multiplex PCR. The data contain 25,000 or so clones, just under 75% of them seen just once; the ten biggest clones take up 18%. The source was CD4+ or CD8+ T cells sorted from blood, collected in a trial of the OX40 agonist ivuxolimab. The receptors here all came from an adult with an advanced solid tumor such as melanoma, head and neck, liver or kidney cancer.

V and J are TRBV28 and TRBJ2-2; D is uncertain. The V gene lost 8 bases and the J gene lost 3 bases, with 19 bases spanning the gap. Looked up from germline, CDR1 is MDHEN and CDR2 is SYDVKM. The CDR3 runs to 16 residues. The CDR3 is CASRISTIRDTGELFF. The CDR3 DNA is TGTGCCAGCCGAATTTCTACAATTCGGGACACCGGGGAGCTGTTTTTT.

The CDR3 is CASSQGSSSGTGELFF. In nucleotides, the CDR3 is TGCGCCAGCAGCCAAGGTTCCAGCTCTGGCACCGGGGAGCTGTTTTTT. The chain is built from TRBV4-3 and TRBJ2-2; no definite D call. The V and J ends lost 1 base and 4 bases respectively, with 13 bases between them. The V gene's germline CDR1 is LGHNA and CDR2 YSLEER. The CDR3 length is 16 residues.

CDR3 loop: CASSVSHGTRGDTQYF. The CDR3 region has the DNA TGTGCCAGCAGCGTATCGCATGGGACTAGGGGTGATACGCAGTATTTT. The V gene is TRBV9, the J gene TRBJ2-3; the match to TRBD2 covers 8 bases. The CDR3 contains 16 residues. Germline V gene sequence: CDR1 SGDLS, CDR2 YYNGEE. V dropped 1 base and J dropped 6; count of bases not matched to a gene: 10.

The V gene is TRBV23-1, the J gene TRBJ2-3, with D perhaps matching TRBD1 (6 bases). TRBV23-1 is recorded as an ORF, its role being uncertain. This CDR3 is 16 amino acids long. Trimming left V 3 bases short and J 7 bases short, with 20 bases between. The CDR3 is CASSHSRDTHCNTQYF. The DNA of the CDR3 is TGCGCCAGCAGTCATTCCAGGGACACTCACTGTAATACGCAGTATTTT.

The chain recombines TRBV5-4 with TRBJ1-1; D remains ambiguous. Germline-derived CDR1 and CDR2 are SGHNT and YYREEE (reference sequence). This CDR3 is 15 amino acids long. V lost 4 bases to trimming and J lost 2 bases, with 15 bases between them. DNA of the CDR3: TGTGCCAGCAGCACCGGAACCCCCTTTAACACTGAAGCTTTCTTT. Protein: CASSTGTPFNTEAFF.

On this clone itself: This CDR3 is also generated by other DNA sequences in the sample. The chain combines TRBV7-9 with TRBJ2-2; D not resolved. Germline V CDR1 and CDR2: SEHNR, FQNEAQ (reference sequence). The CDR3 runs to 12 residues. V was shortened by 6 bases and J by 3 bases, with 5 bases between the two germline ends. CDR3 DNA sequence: TGTGCCAGCAGGGTGGACACCGGGGAGCTGTTTTTT. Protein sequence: CASRVDTGELFF. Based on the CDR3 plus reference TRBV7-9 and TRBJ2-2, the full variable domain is DTGVSQNPRHKITKRGQNVTFRCDPISEHNRLYWYRQTLGQGPEFLTYFQNEAQLEKSRLLSDRFSAERPKGSFSTLEIQRTEQGDSAMYLCASRVDTGELFFGEGSRLTVL.

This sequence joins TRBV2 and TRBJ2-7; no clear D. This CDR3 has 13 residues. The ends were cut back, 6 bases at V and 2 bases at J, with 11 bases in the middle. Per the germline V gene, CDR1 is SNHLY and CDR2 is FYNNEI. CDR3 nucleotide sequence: TGTGCCAGCAGACCCCCGGAGCCCTACGAGCAGTACTTC. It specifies CASRPPEPYEQYF.

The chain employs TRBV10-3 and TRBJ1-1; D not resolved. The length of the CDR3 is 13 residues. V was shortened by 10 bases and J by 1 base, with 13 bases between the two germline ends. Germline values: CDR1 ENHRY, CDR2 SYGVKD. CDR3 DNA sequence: TGTGCCACAATACATGATAAGAACACTGAAGCTTTCTTT. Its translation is CATIHDKNTEAFF.

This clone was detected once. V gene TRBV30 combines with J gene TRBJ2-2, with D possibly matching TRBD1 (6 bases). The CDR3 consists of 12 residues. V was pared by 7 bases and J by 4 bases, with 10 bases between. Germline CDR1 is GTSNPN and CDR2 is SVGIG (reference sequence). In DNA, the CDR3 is TGTGCCTCCGGGACAATCACCGGGGAGCTGTTTTTT. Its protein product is CASGTITGELFF.